These 27 T cell receptor beta chains came from one sample sequenced in a study of blood T cell repertoires in COVID-19. TCRdb's copy holds only in-frame clones and misses some; the assay was immunoSEQ multiplex PCR. Found here are around 360,000 clones, around 87% of them singletons; the top ten hold 1.5% to 2.5%. Sequencing was performed on PBMCs or T cells enriched from blood (not recorded which). The receptors were sampled from a man aged 35 to 55 in a cohort exposed to, infected with or recovered from COVID-19 (not recorded which).

The chain uses TRBV21-1 and TRBJ1-2. TRBV21-1 is marked as a pseudogene. CDR3 length: 16 amino acids. The CDR3 region is CASSKNAGGTNYGYTF. CDR3 coding DNA: TGTGCCAGCAGCAAAAATGCTGGGGGGACTAACTATGGCTACACCTTC.

As regards this clone: Mismatch with germline at one junction end may stem from a read error. This chain joins TRBV10-1 and TRBJ2-1, with TRBD2 identical over 14 bases. This CDR3 region has 15 residues. Germline loops: CDR1 WNHNN, CDR2 SYGVQD (reference sequence). CDR3 coding DNA: TGCGCCAGCAGTAGCATTCCCGGGACTAGCGGGAGACGGCTCTTC. Translation gives CASSSIPGTSGRRLF.

There are a few counts of this clone. The CDR3 loop is CASSRSTAARGYTF. CDR3 in DNA: TGTGCCAGCAGCCGCTCGACAGCAGCCCGTGGCTACACCTTC. This chain joins TRBV3-1 (or the pseudogene TRBV3-2) and TRBJ1-2; perhaps TRBD1 as D (5 bases). V dropped 4 bases and J dropped 7 bases, with 16 bases sitting between them. CDR1 and CDR2 (germline): LGHDT, YNNKEL (reference sequence). CDR3 length equals 14 residues.

The chain combines TRBV18 with TRBJ1-1; TRBD1 matches 9 bases. The V gene's germline CDR1 is KGHSH and CDR2 LQKENI. V lost 4 bases to trimming and J lost 1 base; unmatched junction nucleotides: 10. There are 17 residues in the CDR3. CDR3 loop: CASSRTGGAVGNTEAFF. In nucleotides, the CDR3 is TGTGCCAGCTCACGAACAGGGGGCGCGGTTGGGAACACTGAAGCTTTCTTT.

The rearrangement joins TRBV10-1 to TRBJ2-5; D call uncertain. Germline V gene data show CDR1 as WNHNN and CDR2 as SYGVQD (reference sequence). V was cut by 0 bases and J by 7 bases, with 15 bases left in between. CDR3 length equals 15 residues. The CDR3 reads CASSESRSSFRTQYF. The CDR3 DNA reads TGCGCCAGCAGTGAGTCCCGGTCTTCCTTCCGGACCCAGTACTTC.

CDR3 DNA: TGTGCCAGCAGTGGGTCGGGGGTTAGGAACACTGAAGCTTTCTTT. Translating it yields CASSGSGVRNTEAFF. V is TRBV2 and J is TRBJ1-1, with D maybe TRBD1 (5 bases). Germline loops: CDR1 SNHLY, CDR2 FYNNEI. The V and J ends lost 4 bases and 1 base respectively, with 13 bases between them. CDR3 length equals 15 residues.

The chain is built from TRBV5-5 and TRBJ1-2; 7 positions agree with TRBD1. The trim removed 4 bases at V and 1 base at J, leaving 7 bases unmatched. The V gene's germline CDR1 is SGHKS and CDR2 YYEKEE (reference sequence). The CDR3 has 15 residues. The CDR3 DNA follows: TGTGCCAGCAGCACCTCTGGACAGGATAACTATGGCTACACCTTC. Translating it yields CASSTSGQDNYGYTF.

The chain carries TRBV10-3 and TRBJ1-6; 7 nucleotides agree with TRBD1. The CDR3 is made up of 14 amino acids. V dropped 6 bases and J dropped 5; count of bases not matched to a gene: 4. The V gene's germline CDR1 is ENHRY and CDR2 SYGVKD. CDR3 sequence: CAIRMGTDNSPLHF. For the CDR3, the DNA is TGTGCCATCAGGATGGGGACAGATAATTCACCCCTCCACTTT.

The chain uses TRBV7-9 and TRBJ2-1; 12 positions agree with TRBD2. This CDR3 is 15 amino acids long. The J segment lost 3 bases and the V segment lost 5 bases, leaving 2 bases of the junction unmatched. Germline CDR1 SEHNR, CDR2 FQNEAQ (reference sequence). The CDR3: CASSMGLAGYNEQFF. In DNA form, the CDR3 reads TGTGCCAGCAGCATGGGACTAGCGGGCTACAATGAGCAGTTCTTC.

This clone appeared a single time. This sequence joins TRBV30 and TRBJ2-7; 10 positions agree with TRBD2. The CDR3 loop spans 16 amino acids. Trimming at V came to 1 base and at J to 5 bases, leaving 11 bases not matched to a gene. Germline CDR1 and CDR2: GTSNPN and SVGIG (reference sequence). CDR3 residues: CAWSAGFSGRLDEQYF. The CDR3 nucleotides read TGTGCCTGGAGTGCAGGATTTAGCGGGAGGCTCGACGAGCAGTACTTC.

The rearrangement joins TRBV3-1 (or the pseudogene TRBV3-2) to TRBJ2-2; 8 nucleotides agree with TRBD2. Trimming at V came to 2 bases and at J to 6 bases, leaving 5 bases not matched to a gene. CDR1 is LGHDT and CDR2 is YNNKEL in the germline V gene (reference sequence). The CDR3 is 15 amino acids. CDR3 sequence (DNA): TGTGCCAGCAGCCAAAACCGGGGGGGCTCCGGGGAGCTGTTTTTT. Its protein is CASSQNRGGSGELFF.

This chain uses TRBV27 with TRBJ2-7, with D perhaps matching TRBD2 (6 bases). This CDR3 region has 15 residues. Germline lookup yields CDR1 MNHEY and CDR2 SMNVEV (reference sequence). Deletions cut 2 bases from V and 0 bases from J, with 11 bases between. The CDR3 sequence is CASSLGGSSSYEQYF. The CDR3 DNA is TGTGCCAGCAGTTTAGGGGGGTCGAGCTCCTACGAGCAGTACTTC.

This clone was observed a few times. This chain uses TRBV28 with TRBJ2-1, with a weak D call TRBD2 (5 bases). Germline CDR1 is MDHEN and CDR2 is SYDVKM. V was shortened by 4 bases and J by 5 bases, with 21 bases between the two germline ends. This CDR3 has 17 residues. CDR3: CASSSTGLREMHNEQFF. CDR3 DNA: TGTGCCAGCAGTTCGACGGGGTTGAGGGAGATGCACAATGAGCAGTTCTTC.

This chain joins TRBV28 and TRBJ1-5, with no clear D. This CDR3 contains 14 residues. In germline, CDR1 is MDHEN, CDR2 SYDVKM. Trimming stripped 3 bases from V and 2 bases from J, with 8 bases between. The CDR3 nucleotides are TGTGCCAGCAGTTTTATCTCGGGCAATCAGCCCCAGCATTTT. Translated, it gives CASSFISGNQPQHF.

J is TRBJ1-2 and V is TRBV4-1; no clear D gene. CDR1 is MGHRA, CDR2 YSYEKL, per germline. CDR3 length equals 16 residues. The V end was cut by 3 bases, the J end by 1 base, with 15 bases between. For the CDR3, the DNA is TGCGCCAGCAGCCAGAGCCCACTGACTTATAACTATGGCTACACCTTC. It encodes CASSQSPLTYNYGYTF.

The rearrangement joins TRBV5-6 to TRBJ2-7, with D maybe TRBD2 (6 bases). The CDR3 length is 15 residues. CDR1 and CDR2 from the germline V gene are SGHDT and YYEEEE. The V end lost 4 bases, the J end lost 4 bases, and 18 bases lay between the germline ends. The DNA for the CDR3 is TGTGCCAGCAGCCTCTTGGCGGGGACCGATTACGAGCAGTACTTC. Translating gives CASSLLAGTDYEQYF.

The chain links TRBV5-1 to TRBJ1-5; 7 bases agree with TRBD1. The V segment lost 0 bases and the J segment 2 bases; nucleotides outside the gene matches: 2. This CDR3 spans 15 amino acids. CDR1 is SGHRS, CDR2 YFSETQ, per germline. The CDR3 region has the DNA TGCGCCAGCAGCTTGGACGGGACAGGCAATCAGCCCCAGCATTTT. Translation gives CASSLDGTGNQPQHF.

This rearrangement joins TRBV11-2 to TRBJ1-1; D possibly corresponds to TRBD1 (6 bases). Trimming took off 3 bases at V and 6 bases at J, with 17 bases between the two ends. Germline V lookup: CDR1 SGHAT, CDR2 FQNNGV. This CDR3 contains 15 residues. The CDR3 nucleotides are TGTGCCAGCAGCTTTAACAGGGCGGGGGCGGCTGAAGCTTTCTTT. It yields the protein CASSFNRAGAAEAFF.

This clone was detected a few times. This sample also contains other DNA sequences that code for the same CDR3. This chain links TRBV7-2 with TRBJ1-1; 8 bases are shared with TRBD1. The trim removed 1 base at V and 2 bases at J, leaving 3 bases unmatched. The CDR3 sequence is 15 residues long. Germline V gives CDR1 SGHTA, CDR2 FQGNSA. The CDR3 DNA reads TGTGCCAGCAGCTTAGGGGACAGGAGAAACACTGAAGCTTTCTTT. This gives the protein CASSLGDRRNTEAFF.

Worth noting for this clone: The same CDR3 can be traced to other DNA sequences in this sample. The gene calls are TRBV7-9 and TRBJ2-7; 10 nucleotides agree with TRBD2. Looked up from germline, CDR1 is SEHNR and CDR2 is FQNEAQ (reference sequence). The CDR3 totals 14 residues. With V trimmed by 6 bases and J by 2 bases, 4 bases remained unmatched. In DNA form, the CDR3 reads TGTGCCAGCAGTCCAAGCGGGAGGGCCTACGAGCAGTACTTC. Amino acids: CASSPSGRAYEQYF.

The V gene is TRBV7-9, the J gene TRBJ2-1, with 8 bases that match TRBD1. With 5 bases clipped from V and 3 bases from J, the junction kept 6 bases outside the gene matches. The CDR3 sequence is 15 residues long. CDR1 and CDR2 (germline): SEHNR, FQNEAQ (reference sequence). The CDR3: CASSAAGTGYNEQFF. CDR3 DNA: TGTGCCAGCAGCGCCGCCGGGACAGGCTACAATGAGCAGTTCTTC. Looking up the rest from reference TRBV7-9 and TRBJ2-1 gives the full variable domain: DTGVSQNPRHKITKRGQNVTFRCDPISEHNRLYWYRQTLGQGPEFLTYFQNEAQLEKSRLLSDRFSAERPKGSFSTLEIQRTEQGDSAMYLCASSAAGTGYNEQFFGPGTRLTVL.

The CDR3 sequence: CATNPRGGPTGELFF. CDR3 nucleotide sequence: TGTGCCACTAATCCCAGGGGAGGGCCCACCGGGGAGCTGTTTTTT. V gene TRBV19 combines with J gene TRBJ2-2; possibly TRBD2 for D (7 bases). The germline CDR1 and CDR2 sequences are LNHDA and SQIVND (reference sequence). This CDR3 has 15 residues. V was shortened by 10 bases and J by 4 bases, with 19 bases between the two germline ends.

This sequence joins TRBV23-1 and TRBJ1-4; D remains unclear. TRBV23-1 is identified as an open reading frame with a role that is uncertain. The length of the CDR3 is 17 residues. Trimming took off 2 bases at V and 0 bases at J, with 13 bases between the two ends. The CDR3 nucleotides read TGCGCCAGCAGTCAACGCCGTGCCACTCCAACTAATGAAAAACTGTTTTTT. It is translated as CASSQRRATPTNEKLFF.

This chain uses TRBV10-2 with TRBJ1-1; maybe TRBD1 (5 bases). The CDR3 spans 16 residues. V lost 2 bases and J 6 bases, leaving 19 bases between the germline ends. Germline loops: CDR1 WSHSY, CDR2 SAAADI. Here the CDR3 DNA reads TGCGCCAGCAGTGAGCCCGGCCGCGCGGGGGGTTCTGAAGCTTTCTTT. It specifies CASSEPGRAGGSEAFF.

The chain employs TRBV5-5 and TRBJ2-5; unclear D gene. The CDR3 is made up of 14 amino acids. Germline assignment: CDR1 SGHKS and CDR2 YYEKEE (reference sequence). Trimming left V 2 bases short and J 0 bases short, with 8 bases between. The chain's CDR3 is CASSFRVDQETQYF. CDR3 nucleotide sequence: TGTGCCAGCAGCTTTAGAGTAGACCAAGAGACCCAGTACTTC.

Only a few counts were recorded for this clone. The chain couples TRBV10-3 to TRBJ2-1; either TRBD1 or TRBD2 may fit D (6 bases each). Looked up from germline, CDR1 is ENHRY and CDR2 is SYGVKD. The CDR3 consists of 14 residues. Trimming removed 6 bases from V and 7 bases from J, with 16 bases in between. The CDR3: CAIREGELLNEQFF. Written as DNA, the CDR3 is TGTGCCATCAGGGAGGGGGAGTTGTTGAATGAGCAGTTCTTC.

The chain has TRBV7-9 and TRBJ1-4; 10 bases agree with TRBD1. The germline V gene has CDR1 SEHNR and CDR2 FQNEAQ (reference sequence). V lost 2 bases, J lost 8 bases, and 8 bases stayed unmatched. CDR3 length: 16 residues. For the CDR3, the DNA is TGTGCCAGCAGCTTACGCCGGGACAGGGGAGGGGAAAAACTGTTTTTT. As protein: CASSLRRDRGGEKLFF.